This TCR beta chain derives from a study of blood T cells in healthy people across ages. Then a second PCR, running about 6 to 11 cycles, was carried out with a sample-barcoded 5' primer and a J-beta primer mix. TCRdb fed the 5' RACE reads into MiXCR, producing one record per CDR3 protein. The sample records roughly 1.7 million distinct CDR3 sequences, 34% being singletons. Notes on this clonotype: Its antigen is unidentified.

The study, taken as a whole, reports: Strong correlation linked observed beta diversity and percent naive T cells.

The V and J ends lost 2 bases and 4 bases respectively, with 17 bases between them. Germline loops: CDR1 MNHEY, CDR2 SVGAGI. This CDR3 region has 16 residues. The chain uses TRBV6-5 and TRBJ2-5, with D possibly being TRBD1 or TRBD2 (6 bases each). What was sequenced was blood. This sequence originates from a woman aged 25 to 39 in good health. The CDR3 DNA sequence: TGTGCCAGCAGTTACGGGGGCGCGGGGAGTCCAGAGACCCAGTACTTC. Translated: CASSYGGAGSPETQYF.